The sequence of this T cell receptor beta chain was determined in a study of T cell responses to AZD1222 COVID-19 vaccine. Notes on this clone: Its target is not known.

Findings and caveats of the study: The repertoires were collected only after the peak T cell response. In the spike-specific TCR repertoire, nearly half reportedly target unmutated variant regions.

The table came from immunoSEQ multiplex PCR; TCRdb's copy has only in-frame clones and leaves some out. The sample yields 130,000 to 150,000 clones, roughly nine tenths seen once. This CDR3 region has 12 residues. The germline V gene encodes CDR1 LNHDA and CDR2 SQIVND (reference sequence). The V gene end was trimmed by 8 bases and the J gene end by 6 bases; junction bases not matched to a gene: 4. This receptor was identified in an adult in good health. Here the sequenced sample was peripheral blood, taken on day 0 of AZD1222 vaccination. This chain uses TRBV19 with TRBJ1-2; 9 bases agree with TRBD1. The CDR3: CASGQGRNGYTF. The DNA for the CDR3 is TGTGCCAGTGGACAGGGGAGGAATGGCTACACCTTC.